This record concerns one T cell receptor beta chain sequence. Antigen specificity is unknown. TCRdb keeps only in-frame clones here, not all; method: immunoSEQ multiplex PCR. Of about 88,000 clones listed, over 90% are singletons. This sample stems from a study of PD-L1 blockade in urothelial cancer. Across the whole study: Typically, measured as a median, blood samples had roughly 140,000 T cells. Whole-study findings and limits: Lower than median blood TCR clonality before treatment predicted better survival.

The CDR3 runs 15 residues. CDR1 and CDR2 from the germline V gene are SNHLY and FYNNEI. The J segment lost 1 base and the V segment lost 6 bases, leaving 6 bases of the junction unmatched. This TCR came from a man aged 55 to 70 with urothelial cancer. The starting material was PBMCs, obtained around atezolizumab (anti-PD-L1) treatment. The rearrangement joins TRBV2 to TRBJ2-7, with TRBD2 matching 10 bases. The CDR3 loop is CASRDGTSASYEQYF. CDR3 bases: TGTGCCAGCAGGGACGGGACTAGCGCATCCTACGAGCAGTACTTC.